This record concerns one TCR beta chain sequence. CDR3 length equals 15 residues. TCRdb reprocessed the 5' RACE reads, keeping one entry per CDR3 protein, no DNA. This sample contains some 410,000 distinct CDR3 sequences. The data derive from a study of T cells expressing NK-cell markers. The sample consisted of blood T cells: a sorted CD56 or NKG2C T cell subset, CD4+ or CD8+ T cells, or bulk PBMC T cells (not recorded which). The TCR sequence derives from a woman aged 18 to 75 in good health. This chain joins TRBV12-3 or TRBV12-4 and TRBJ2-5; checking the TCRdb D call of TRBD2 is not possible without DNA. The CDR3 loop is CASSLLEGFGETQYF.